This T cell receptor (beta chain) originates from a study of cytomegalovirus exposure and HLA in healthy donors. PCR primers comprised 60 Vbeta and 13 Jbeta primers. This table comes from immunoSEQ multiplex PCR, and its TCRdb copy is limited to in-frame clones, with some not included. The sample comprises about 200,000 clones, 79% of which are singletons, and about 4.4% rests with the top ten. A few counts support this clone. This CDR3 comprises 13 residues. Per the germline V gene, CDR1 is LGHNA and CDR2 is YSLEER. The germline V and J ends were trimmed by 1 base and 6 bases, with 6 bases remaining between them.

The chain carries TRBV4-3 and TRBJ1-4, with unresolved D. The receptor was derived from a woman between 25 and 40 years old in good health and CMV-seropositive. Input material: PBMCs. The CDR3 spells CASSQVSDEKLFF. CDR3 bases: TGCGCCAGCAGCCAAGTCTCTGATGAAAAACTGTTTTTT.